The 6 T cell receptor beta chains presented below share a single source sample, sequenced in a study of blood T cell repertoires in COVID-19 (dated by TCRdb to 2019 to 2021). Receptor libraries were prepared by the immunoSEQ multiplex PCR assay. The source is immuneACCESS, and TCRdb retained only in-frame sequences with V and J called. Part of the clones is not carried over; for the studies checked, unresolved V genes explain less than half of this, and the remainder is unexplained. Across this sample there are over 150,000 clones, with roughly 94% seen only once. 0.7% to 0.8% of the sample is taken by the ten largest. Sample: peripheral blood. The receptors stem from a man aged 25 to 45 with COVID-19, enrolled during active disease.

This clone has just one count. The chain joins TRBV2 to TRBJ2-4; D possibly corresponds to TRBD2 (5 bases). The CDR3 length is 19 residues. CDR1 and CDR2 from the germline V gene are SNHLY and FYNNEI. The ends were cut back, 1 base at V and 3 bases at J, with 22 bases in the middle. The CDR3 sequence: CASSEGLLMGSVGKNIQYF. CDR3 DNA sequence: TGTGCCAGCAGTGAAGGACTGCTTATGGGGAGTGTAGGCAAAAACATTCAGTACTTC. Drawing the rest from reference TRBV2 and TRBJ2-4, the complete variable domain is EPEVTQTPSHQVTQMGQEVILRCVPISNHLYFYWYRQILGQKVEFLVSFYNNEISEKSEIFDDQFSVERPDGSNFTLKIRSTKLEDSAMYFCASSEGLLMGSVGKNIQYFGAGTRLSVL.

V usage is TRBV2 and J usage is TRBJ1-1, with a weak D call TRBD1 (6 bases). Germline V gene lookup returns CDR1 SNHLY and CDR2 FYNNEI. The CDR3 loop spans 13 amino acids. V lost 5 bases and J lost 1, with 8 bases in between. This CDR3 reads CASSWTENTEAFF. CDR3 coding DNA: TGTGCCAGCAGTTGGACAGAGAACACTGAAGCTTTCTTT.

This sequence joins TRBV5-6 and TRBJ2-3, with a tentative D call TRBD2 (5 bases). The V end was cut by 2 bases, the J end by 2 bases, with 15 bases between. Germline V gene lookup returns CDR1 SGHDT and CDR2 YYEEEE. This CDR3 contains 16 residues. The CDR3 loop reads CASSFRGSGVTDTQYF. The DNA of the CDR3 is TGTGCCAGCAGCTTCCGTGGATCCGGGGTCACAGATACGCAGTATTTT.

Only one count was recorded for this clone. The chain uses TRBV11-2 and TRBJ1-1, with D possibly matching TRBD1 (6 bases). Germline V gene lookup returns CDR1 SGHAT and CDR2 FQNNGV. This CDR3 region has 16 residues. V dropped 1 base and J dropped 5 bases, with 17 bases sitting between them. In DNA, the CDR3 is TGTGCCAGCAGCTTAGGGGGGTACAGGGTTGGGACTGAAGCTTTCTTT. It codes for CASSLGGYRVGTEAFF.

The rearrangement joins TRBV10-3 to TRBJ1-1; D is perhaps TRBD1 (5 bases). Germline V gene lookup returns CDR1 ENHRY and CDR2 SYGVKD. Trimming took 2 bases from V and 3 from J, leaving 10 bases between them. This CDR3 region has 14 residues. The CDR3 DNA is TGTGCCATCAGTGAGGGGGCTCGGGACACTGAAGCTTTCTTT. It specifies CAISEGARDTEAFF.

In its sample, this clone was seen once. The chain has TRBV5-4 and TRBJ2-3; D not certain. Germline values: CDR1 SGHNT, CDR2 YYREEE (reference sequence). Trimming stripped 4 bases from V and 1 base from J, with 13 bases between. This CDR3 contains 15 residues. This chain's CDR3 is CASSAATSRTDTQYF. In DNA form, the CDR3 reads TGTGCCAGCAGCGCGGCGACCTCCCGCACAGATACGCAGTATTTT.